Given below is one T cell receptor beta chain in context. Its antigen remains unidentified. CDR1 and CDR2 (germline): MDHEN, SYDVKM. There are 14 residues in the CDR3. Deletions cut 3 bases from V and 5 bases from J, with 12 bases between. This record comes from a study of T cell responses to AZD1222 COVID-19 vaccine. Findings and limits, study-wide: It was only a handful of AZD1222 recipients who were seropositive at baseline. Donors skewed white British and female; clonal diversity was possibly underestimated. Nearly half of the spike-specific TCRs reportedly recognize variant regions that carry no mutations.

Using immunoSEQ multiplex PCR, the repertoire was profiled, and TCRdb retains in-frame clones only, with some absent. The sample records 110,000 to 150,000 clones, 92% being singletons. The sequence came from an adult in good health. This sequence joins TRBV28 and TRBJ2-3; D possibly corresponds to TRBD2 (5 bases). The sequencing used peripheral blood, collected on day 0 of AZD1222 vaccination. The chain's CDR3 is CASSFGRGEDTQYF. The CDR3, as DNA: TGTGCCAGCAGTTTTGGACGGGGTGAAGATACGCAGTATTTT.